A selection of T cell receptor beta chains follows, all from one sample in a study of shared clonotypes between healthy human individuals. Clones were sequenced by immunoSEQ multiplex PCR, and TCRdb holds only the in-frame ones, with some missing. The profile covers around 2,000,000 clones, with roughly 94% appearing a single time and 1% to 1.5% taken by the ten largest. The source material was naive CD8+ T cells sorted from blood. These receptors came from a man younger than 30 in good health. Both conserved end residues are part of each CDR3. Each record gives: D gene, V gene, J gene, clone size, CDR3 DNA, CDR3 protein. A D gene is named only where the DNA matches it firmly. Where a row states a size, it is once, few, many or the class of an expanded clone; other rows omit it.

D gene: TRBD2; V gene: TRBV19; J gene: TRBJ2-1; clone size: .; CDR3 DNA: TGTGCCAGTAGCCCGGGACTAGCGGGAGGTCCCCGAGGGGATGAGCAGTTCTTC; CDR3 protein: CASSPGLAGGPRGDEQFF
D gene: TRBD1; V gene: TRBV6-1; J gene: TRBJ2-7; clone size: .; CDR3 DNA: TGTGCCAGCAGCCCCGGACAGGGCGCCTACGAGCAGTACTTC; CDR3 protein: CASSPGQGAYEQYF
D gene: .; V gene: TRBV4-1; J gene: TRBJ2-7; clone size: .; CDR3 DNA: TGCGCCAGCAGCCAACTCCCGTCCACCTACGAGCAGTACTTC; CDR3 protein: CASSQLPSTYEQYF
D gene: TRBD1; V gene: TRBV5-1; J gene: TRBJ1-1; clone size: .; CDR3 DNA: TGCGCCAGCAGCTTGTCCCCGACAGGGCAGGGCACTGAAGCTTTCTTT; CDR3 protein: CASSLSPTGQGTEAFF
D gene: TRBD2; V gene: TRBV5-1; J gene: TRBJ2-7; clone size: .; CDR3 DNA: TGCGCCAGCAGCCTAGCGGGGGGTTTTTCCTTCTACGAGCAGTACTTC; CDR3 protein: CASSLAGGFSFYEQYF
D gene: .; V gene: TRBV9; J gene: TRBJ2-5; clone size: .; CDR3 DNA: TGTGCCAGCAGCGTAGGGGTCGTTAGACAAGAGACCCAGTACTTC; CDR3 protein: CASSVGVVRQETQYF
D gene: .; V gene: TRBV13; J gene: TRBJ2-3; clone size: once; CDR3 DNA: TGTGCCAGCAGCTTAGGACCTACAGATACGCAGTATTTT; CDR3 protein: CASSLGPTDTQYF
D gene: TRBD1; V gene: TRBV4-3; J gene: TRBJ1-2; clone size: .; CDR3 DNA: TGCGCCAGCAGCCGACTGACAGGGGGAAGGGAAGGCTACACCTTC; CDR3 protein: CASSRLTGGREGYTF
D gene: TRBD1; V gene: TRBV5-6; J gene: TRBJ2-5; clone size: .; CDR3 DNA: TGTGCCAGCAGCGGGGACAGGGAAGGGCAAGAGACCCAGTACTTC; CDR3 protein: CASSGDREGQETQYF
D gene: .; V gene: TRBV9; J gene: TRBJ2-7; clone size: .; CDR3 DNA: TGTGCCAGCAGCGTAGGTGGGGGGACCCCTGAGCAGTACTTC; CDR3 protein: CASSVGGGTPEQYF
D gene: .; V gene: TRBV10-1; J gene: TRBJ2-7; clone size: .; CDR3 DNA: TGCGCCAGCAGTGACCAGACAGAAATACTAGGGAACGAGCAGTACTTC; CDR3 protein: CASSDQTEILGNEQYF
D gene: .; V gene: TRBV5-6; J gene: TRBJ2-1; clone size: once; CDR3 DNA: TGTGCCAGCAGCTTGGAAAGTAATGAGCAGTTCTTC; CDR3 protein: CASSLESNEQFF